This T cell receptor beta chain was recovered during a study of shared clonotypes between healthy human individuals. The wider study: The study enrolled a couple of women and a few men aged 18 to 49. General study findings and limits: Estimated richness values were generally larger in naive subsets than in memory subsets. Even with large depth, rarefaction showed that sorted-subset sequencing was incomplete. Clonotypes that were shared across a handful of donors made up around 5% of naive CD4 clonotypes.

CDR3 length: 16 residues. The V gene lost 1 base and the J gene lost 7 bases, with 16 bases spanning the gap. Per germline, CDR1 MDHEN and CDR2 SYDVKM. On this clone: The antigen is unknown.

Naive CD8 cells were CD45RO-negative, positively selected for CCR7, excluding terminally differentiated effector memory CD45RA+ cells. The protocol was immunoSEQ multiplex PCR, while the TCRdb copy is restricted to in-frame clones and leaves out a portion. The table has about 1.9 million clones, around 95% seen once; the top ten hold around 1.7%. The source of this sequence is a man aged 18 to 29 in good health. Some clones in this sample may be carry-over from other donors' samples. The chain is built from TRBV28 and TRBJ2-2; D unresolved. The sequenced material came from naive CD8+ T cells from PBMCs. The CDR3 DNA reads as TGTGCCAGCAGTTTATTGGTCACAGATCTCGGCGGGGAGCTGTTTTTT. This translates into CASSLLVTDLGGELFF.